This T cell receptor (beta chain) was retrieved from a study of vaccination and CD4 T cells after COVID-19. Turning to this clonotype: Its cognate antigen is unknown.

This CDR3 has 13 amino acids. V lost 4 bases and J lost 4; bases outside the gene matches: 2. Germline CDR1 reads SEHNR; CDR2 reads FQNEAQ (reference sequence). Treatment described: approximately nine-day PBMC culture with coronavirus spike peptide pools or control peptides (ViraFEST assay). Sequencing of DNA taken from cultured CD4+ T cells relied on the Oncomine TCR Beta short-read assay. A single record per CDR3 protein comes from TCRdb applying MiXCR to the PCR reads. Here the sample spans 10,000 to 15,000 distinct CDR3 sequences, 55% to 75% being singletons. Specimen: CD4+ T cells from blood, cultured in vitro. The chain carries TRBV7-9 and TRBJ2-3, with 7 bases lining up with TRBD1. The sequence was collected from a human donor who had recovered from COVID-19. CDR3 amino acids: CASSSTGSDTQYF. CDR3 in DNA: TGTGCCAGCAGCTCGACAGGGTCAGATACGCAGTATTTT.